This T cell receptor (beta chain) was captured by sequencing in a study of blood T cell repertoires in COVID-19. In the authors' workflow: For nucleated cells, counts were estimated from reference gene primer amplification. Measured with immunoSEQ multiplex PCR; TCRdb has only the in-frame clones, and not every one. V and J calls and clone size are given by that table; D and trimming were obtained from the DNA. The sample carries 200,000 or so clones, around 82% recorded once. CDR1 SGHNT and CDR2 YENEEA come from the germline V gene. Unmatched junction bases numbered 2, after V lost 5 bases and J lost 1 base. The CDR3 totals 15 residues.

The receptor's source is a woman between 70 and 85 years old with acute or convalescent COVID-19. The sequencing sample was made of peripheral blood. The chain combines TRBV11-3 with TRBJ2-3; 11 bases map to TRBD2. The CDR3 DNA sequence: TGTGCCAGCAGCCTGACTAGCGGGGGCACAGATACGCAGTATTTT. This translates into CASSLTSGGTDTQYF.